These 30 T cell receptor beta chains originate from one sample sequenced in a study of T cells in Graves' hyperthyroidism and ophthalmopathy. Amplified regions were TCR beta CDR3 sequences from RNA transcripts. The TCR CDR3 was amplified in a first-round RT-PCR using the HTBI primer set. TCRdb passed the multiplex PCR reads through MiXCR, listing each CDR3 protein once. The sample includes about 560,000 distinct CDR3 sequences, approximately 16% seen only once; the top ten take 15% to 20%. The sample taken for sequencing was blood. The receptors derive from a woman aged 18-29 years with Graves' hyperthyroidism.

In regard to this clonotype: A junction end diverges from the germline sequence, so it may reflect a read error. The chain has TRBV10-3 and TRBJ2-7; D is undetermined. Per the germline V gene, CDR1 is ENHRY and CDR2 is SYGVKD. CDR3 length: 11 residues. This CDR3 is CAIGDTYEQYF. The CDR3 nucleotides are TGTGCCATCGGTGACACCTACGAGCAGTACTTC.

The table lists this clonotype with a few counts. This rearrangement joins TRBV20-1 to TRBJ1-2; D is unclear. The CDR3 loop spans 14 amino acids. The germline CDR1 and CDR2 sequences are DFQATT and SNEGSKA (reference sequence). The V and J ends lost 2 bases and 4 bases respectively, with 14 bases between them. This CDR3 reads CSARKTPFIYGYTF. The CDR3 coding sequence is TGCAGTGCTAGAAAGACTCCATTTATCTATGGCTACACCTTC.

This clonotype was seen ten or more times. The genes are TRBV6-1 and TRBJ1-5; possible D gene TRBD1, 5 bases. The CDR3 is made up of 16 amino acids. Per the germline V gene, CDR1 is MNHNS and CDR2 is SASEGT. Trimming took off 4 bases at V and 4 bases at J, with 17 bases between the two ends. In DNA form, the CDR3 reads TGTGCCAGCAGTGGAGGAGGGGCTTGGAAGAATCAGCCCCAGCATTTT. Its protein is CASSGGGAWKNQPQHF.

This clonotype was counted at least ten times. The genes are TRBV20-1 and TRBJ1-5; D is unclear. CDR1 is DFQATT, CDR2 SNEGSKA, per germline (reference sequence). V lost 5 bases, J lost 6 bases, and 14 bases lay in between. This CDR3 has 13 residues. Written as DNA, the CDR3 is TGCAGTGCTGAGTCGGGGTTTGGTCAGCCCCAGCATTTT. Protein product: CSAESGFGQPQHF.

The chain combines TRBV6-6 with TRBJ2-2; D may be TRBD2 (5 bases). There are 15 residues in the CDR3. V was pared by 0 bases and J by 4 bases, with 9 bases between. In germline, CDR1 is MNHNY, CDR2 SVGAGI (reference sequence). In nucleotides, the CDR3 is TGTGCCAGCAGTTACTCGCCGGGGATCACCGGGGAGCTGTTTTTT. Translation gives CASSYSPGITGELFF.

This clonotype was counted many times. The chain has TRBV12-3 or TRBV12-4 and TRBJ2-5, with D maybe TRBD1 (5 bases). Deletions cut 6 bases from V and 1 base from J, with 18 bases between. The CDR3 totals 16 residues. CDR3 coding DNA: TGTGCCAGCAGCGACGGACACTTCCTCGGCCAAGAGACCCAGTACTTC. Amino acids: CASSDGHFLGQETQYF.

This clonotype was seen ten or more times. This sequence joins TRBV27 and TRBJ2-7; the D gene is possibly TRBD2 (5 bases). This CDR3 has 14 amino acids. Germline assignment: CDR1 MNHEY and CDR2 SMNVEV (reference sequence). V lost 2 bases, J lost 4 bases, and 12 bases lay in between. CDR3 loop: CASSLIGNSYEQYF. The CDR3 region has the DNA TGTGCCAGCAGTTTAATCGGGAACTCGTACGAGCAGTACTTC.

This clonotype was observed at least ten times. The J gene is TRBJ1-1, the V gene TRBV2, with no clear D. This CDR3 has 13 residues. Germline assignment: CDR1 SNHLY and CDR2 FYNNEI. V lost 5 bases and J lost 5, with 12 bases in between. The CDR3 here is CASSRTQRTEAFF. Written as DNA, the CDR3 is TGTGCCAGCAGTAGGACTCAGAGGACTGAAGCTTTCTTT. Drawing the rest from reference TRBV2 and TRBJ1-1, the complete variable domain is EPEVTQTPSHQVTQMGQEVILRCVPISNHLYFYWYRQILGQKVEFLVSFYNNEISEKSEIFDDQFSVERPDGSNFTLKIRSTKLEDSAMYFCASSRTQRTEAFFGQGTRLTVV.

This clonotype has more than one count but fewer than ten. The chain carries TRBV20-1 and TRBJ2-7; no clear D gene. The CDR3 length is 12 residues. V was cut by 5 bases and J by 0 bases, with 8 bases left in between. The germline gives CDR1 DFQATT, CDR2 SNEGSKA (reference sequence). The DNA for the CDR3 is TGCAGTGCTGAACAGAGCTCCTACGAGCAGTACTTC. Amino acid sequence: CSAEQSSYEQYF.

At least ten counts were recorded for this clonotype. This chain links TRBV4-3 with TRBJ1-2; possibly TRBD1 for D (5 bases). CDR3 size: 14 residues. The germline V gene encodes CDR1 LGHNA and CDR2 YSLEER. V gave up 2 bases and J gave up 9 bases, with 16 bases separating them. Here the CDR3 DNA reads TGCGCCAGCAGCCAACTCCGGGACCTACCGAGCTACACCTTC. It encodes CASSQLRDLPSYTF.

This clonotype has only a few counts. J is TRBJ2-7 and V is TRBV6-1; D is undetermined. The CDR3 has 13 amino acids. CDR1 is MNHNS and CDR2 is SASEGT in the germline V gene. Deletions cut 3 bases from V and 4 bases from J, with 10 bases between. CDR3 in amino acids: CASSEGTKYEQYF. The CDR3 DNA reads TGTGCCAGCAGTGAGGGTACTAAGTACGAGCAGTACTTC.

The chain employs TRBV9 and TRBJ2-6; D ambiguous. This CDR3 is 16 amino acids long. Trimming shortened V by 0 bases and J by 2 bases, and 9 bases separated the two germline ends. Germline V CDR1 and CDR2: SGDLS, YYNGEE. Here the CDR3 DNA reads TGTGCCAGCAGCGTAGAGGATCGCGCTGGGGCCAACGTCCTGACTTTC. This gives the protein CASSVEDRAGANVLTF.

In its sample, this clonotype was seen once. The chain carries TRBV20-1 and TRBJ1-5, with a possible D match to TRBD1 (5 bases). The CDR3 totals 14 residues. CDR1 and CDR2 (germline): DFQATT, SNEGSKA (reference sequence). Trimming removed 3 bases at V and 2 bases at J, with 11 bases between. CDR3 amino acids: CSARAGAGNQPQHF. The CDR3 DNA reads TGCAGTGCTAGGGCTGGGGCGGGCAATCAGCCCCAGCATTTT.

The rearrangement joins TRBV24-1 to TRBJ1-2; 7 bases align to TRBD1. There are 13 residues in the CDR3. V trimming: 2 bases; J trimming: 7 bases; junction bases outside the gene matches: 3. Germline V lookup: CDR1 KGHDR, CDR2 SFDVKD. The CDR3 DNA reads as TGTGCCACCAGTGATTCGACAGGGAGTGGCTACACCTTC. Translation: CATSDSTGSGYTF.

The chain uses TRBV4-1 and TRBJ1-6; D ambiguous. The germline V gene has CDR1 MGHRA and CDR2 YSYEKL. Trimming stripped 0 bases from V and 10 bases from J, with 10 bases between. This CDR3 is built from 14 residues. The CDR3 DNA reads TGCGCCAGCAGCCAAGATGGGGTATGGTCACCCCTCCACTTT. Amino acids: CASSQDGVWSPLHF.

The chain employs TRBV19 and TRBJ1-5, with D maybe TRBD1 (5 bases). The CDR3 runs 14 residues. Germline V gene sequence: CDR1 LNHDA, CDR2 SQIVND (reference sequence). V lost 4 bases, J lost 3 bases, and 10 bases lay in between. The CDR3 region has the DNA TGTGCCAGTAGTACGGACACGATCAATCAGCCCCAGCATTTT. Residues: CASSTDTINQPQHF.

In this sample, this clonotype turned up many times. The chain is built from TRBV20-1 and TRBJ1-3, with 7 positions matching TRBD1. CDR3 size: 15 residues. The V segment lost 0 bases and the J segment 5 bases; nucleotides outside the gene matches: 7. Per the germline V gene, CDR1 is DFQATT and CDR2 is SNEGSKA (reference sequence). The CDR3 coding sequence is TGCAGTGCTAGAGAAGCAAGGGGGCAAAGAAACACCATATATTTT. Amino acid sequence: CSAREARGQRNTIYF.

This clonotype has a handful of counts. The DNA of the CDR3 is TGTGCCAGCAGCCAAACTAGCGGGTACCAAGAGACCCAGTACTTC. Translated: CASSQTSGYQETQYF. The chain joins TRBV3-1 to TRBJ2-5; 9 bases line up with TRBD2. The V gene end was trimmed by 2 bases and the J gene end by 0 bases; junction bases not matched to a gene: 1. In germline, CDR1 is LGHDT, CDR2 YNNKEL (reference sequence). This CDR3 has 15 amino acids.

This clonotype appeared a few times. V gene TRBV29-1 combines with J gene TRBJ1-1; no definite D call. The germline V gene encodes CDR1 SQVTM and CDR2 ANQGSEA. Trimming took off 3 bases at V and 3 bases at J, with 17 bases between the two ends. This CDR3 is built from 15 residues. The CDR3 loop is CSVEGRVGVHTEAFF. The CDR3 DNA is TGCAGCGTTGAGGGGAGAGTTGGGGTTCACACTGAAGCTTTCTTT. The whole variable domain, remainder taken from reference TRBV29-1 and TRBJ1-1, is SAVISQKPSRDICQRGTSLTIQCQVDSQVTMMFWYRQQPGQSLTLIATANQGSEATYESGFVIDKFPISRPNLTFSTLTVSNMSPEDSSIYLCSVEGRVGVHTEAFFGQGTRLTVV.

The chain carries TRBV6-1 and TRBJ1-2; D possibly corresponds to TRBD1 (6 bases). The CDR3 extends over 17 amino acids. CDR1 is MNHNS and CDR2 is SASEGT in the germline V gene. V shed 6 bases and J shed 2 bases, with 22 bases lying between them. The CDR3 protein is CASSHSPDPTGNYGYTF. CDR3 coding DNA: TGTGCCAGCAGCCACTCCCCAGACCCGACAGGCAACTATGGCTACACCTTC.

This clonotype was observed many times. The chain employs TRBV27 and TRBJ2-4, with D tentatively TRBD1 (6 bases). Germline V CDR1 and CDR2: MNHEY, SMNVEV (reference sequence). Trimming removed 6 bases at V and 0 bases at J, with 18 bases between. The CDR3 covers 17 residues. CDR3 sequence (DNA): TGTGCCAGCAGACCCCGGACAGCTCCACTAGCCAAAAACATTCAGTACTTC. Translating it yields CASRPRTAPLAKNIQYF.

This clonotype occurred many times. The rearrangement links TRBV7-9 to TRBJ1-6; no reliable D call. This CDR3 contains 13 residues. Germline-derived CDR1 and CDR2 are SEHNR and FQNEAQ (reference sequence). V was cut by 2 bases and J by 9 bases, with 8 bases left in between. The CDR3 DNA sequence: TGTGCCAGCAGCTTAACGGCCTCTTCACCCCTCCACTTT. Protein product: CASSLTASSPLHF.

The CDR3 is CSARGGRDYNEQFF. As DNA, the CDR3 is TGCAGTGCTAGAGGGGGCCGGGATTACAATGAGCAGTTCTTC. This sequence joins TRBV20-1 and TRBJ2-1, with D perhaps assigned TRBD1 or TRBD2 (5 bases each). Trimming left V 1 base short and J 4 bases short, with 11 bases between. CDR1 is DFQATT and CDR2 is SNEGSKA in the germline V gene (reference sequence). This CDR3 contains 14 residues.

The chain is built from TRBV11-2 and TRBJ2-3; 8 bases fit TRBD2. CDR3 length: 13 amino acids. From germline, CDR1 is SGHAT and CDR2 FQNNGV. Trimming cost V 9 bases and J 6 bases; bases outside gene matches: 8. The CDR3 sequence: CASPGLARDTQYF. The DNA of the CDR3 is TGTGCCAGTCCAGGACTAGCTCGCGATACGCAGTATTTT.

This clonotype was counted ten times or more. The chain uses TRBV12-3 or TRBV12-4 and TRBJ2-5; TRBD2 matches at 10 bases. This CDR3 comprises 17 residues. V gave up 3 bases and J gave up 0 bases; unmatched junction bases: 7. The CDR3 loop reads CASSFRLAGAHQETQYF. DNA for the CDR3: TGTGCCAGCAGTTTTCGCCTAGCGGGGGCCCACCAAGAGACCCAGTACTTC.

This clonotype was detected many times. The rearrangement links TRBV6-1 to TRBJ2-5; a weak D match, TRBD1 (5 bases). This CDR3 contains 15 residues. Germline-derived CDR1 and CDR2 are MNHNS and SASEGT. V was clipped by 8 bases and J by 5 bases, with 21 bases between them. In DNA form, the CDR3 reads TGTGCCAGCTCCCGAAGCGCAGGGATGAGGGAGACCCAGTACTTC. Translation gives CASSRSAGMRETQYF.

Note on this clonotype: Just one base apart from a much larger clone, this may be a read error. This sequence joins TRBV7-9 and TRBJ2-7, with D perhaps TRBD2 (6 bases). Germline V gene lookup returns CDR1 SEHNR and CDR2 FQNEAQ (reference sequence). The CDR3 loop spans 14 amino acids. V gave up 5 bases and J gave up 2 bases, with 13 bases separating them. The chain's CDR3 is CASSPSEIPYEQYF. The CDR3 bases are TGTGCCAGCAGCCCTAGCGAGATACCCTACGAGCAGTACTTC.

A word on this clonotype: This may be a read error, as it is one base from a much larger clone. The rearrangement joins TRBV28 to TRBJ2-2, with 8 bases matching TRBD2. J was trimmed by 8 bases and V by 10 bases; bases with no gene match: 12. CDR3 length: 14 residues. Germline values: CDR1 MDHEN, CDR2 SYDVKM. CDR3 bases: TGTGCCAACAGAGGGACTAGGACTTCTGGGGAGCTGTTTTTT. Residues: CANRGTRTSGELFF.

Here the CDR3 reads CASSLVRSSGGAGGNYGYTF. For the CDR3, the DNA is TGTGCCAGCAGCTTAGTAAGGTCTTCGGGGGGCGCCGGGGGAAACTATGGCTACACCTTC. The rearrangement joins TRBV7-9 to TRBJ1-2, with D perhaps TRBD1 (6 bases). Germline V gene data show CDR1 as SEHNR and CDR2 as FQNEAQ (reference sequence). The CDR3 contains 20 residues. V gave up 1 base and J gave up 2 bases, with 26 bases separating them.

Ten or more counts support this clonotype. V gene TRBV3-1 combines with J gene TRBJ2-7; 7 bases match TRBD1. The V and J ends lost 4 bases and 1 base, in that order; junction bases with no gene match: 4. The CDR3 has 14 amino acids. CDR1 is LGHDT, CDR2 YNNKEL, per germline (reference sequence). CDR3 loop: CASSPTTGSYEQYF. The CDR3 DNA sequence: TGTGCCAGCAGCCCGACGACAGGGTCCTACGAGCAGTACTTC.